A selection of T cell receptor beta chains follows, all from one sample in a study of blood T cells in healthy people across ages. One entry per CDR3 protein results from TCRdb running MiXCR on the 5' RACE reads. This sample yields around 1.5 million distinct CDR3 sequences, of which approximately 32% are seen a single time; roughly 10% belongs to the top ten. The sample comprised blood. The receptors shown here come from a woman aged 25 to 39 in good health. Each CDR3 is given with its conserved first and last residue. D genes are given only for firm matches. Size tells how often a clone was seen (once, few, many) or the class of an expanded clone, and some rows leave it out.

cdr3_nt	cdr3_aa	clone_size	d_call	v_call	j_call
TGCAGTGCCAATCGTGAGTCTCGCGCTGAAGCTTTCTTT	CSANRESRAEAFF	NA	NA	TRBV20-1	TRBJ1-1
TGCGCCAGCAGCTCCCCGACTCTACCCCCCTACGAGCAGTACTTC	CASSSPTLPPYEQYF	many	NA	TRBV5-1	TRBJ2-7
TGTGCCAGCAGAGACCTTTTTCAGCGGGGCGTCACCGGGGAGCTGTTTTTT	CASRDLFQRGVTGELFF	NA	TRBD2	TRBV6-1	TRBJ2-2
TGTGCCATCTCACGTCACAGCGGAAGAAGCACAGATACGCAGTATTTT	CAISRHSGRSTDTQYF	NA	NA	TRBV6-1	TRBJ2-3
TGCAGTGCTAGAGGGTGGACAGGGGAGACCCAGTACTTC	CSARGWTGETQYF	many	TRBD1	TRBV20-1	TRBJ2-5
TGTGCCAGCAGTGTTAATAGCGGGGGGGCCGTGGATGAGCAGTTCTTC	CASSVNSGGAVDEQFF	NA	TRBD2	TRBV6-1	TRBJ2-1
TGCGCCAGCAGCCAGACTAGCGGGATATACGATGAGCAGTTCTTC	CASSQTSGIYDEQFF	NA	TRBD2	TRBV5-1	TRBJ2-1
TGTGCCAGCAGCGGGGGGCCGGACAGGAGCTACGAGCAGTACTTC	CASSGGPDRSYEQYF	NA	NA	TRBV21-1	TRBJ2-7
TGCAGCGTCTATTTACCCCTTTTCGGGACTAGCGGGAGAACGAACACCGGGGAGCTGTTTTTT	CSVYLPLFGTSGRTNTGELFF	NA	TRBD2	TRBV29-1	TRBJ2-2
TGTGCCAGCAGTTACCAGTCGTTGCTAGCTGGGGAGACCCAGTACTTC	CASSYQSLLAGETQYF	few	NA	TRBV6-6	TRBJ2-5
TGCAGTGCTCATTACCCCCGGGACAGAGCCTACGAGCAGTACTTC	CSAHYPRDRAYEQYF	few	TRBD1	TRBV20-1	TRBJ2-7
TGCAGTGCCTACGGTGTGGCGTCGGGAGGGGGGGGAGGCTACACCTTC	CSAYGVASGGGGGYTF	NA	NA	TRBV20-1	TRBJ1-2
TGTGCCAGCAGTGAGGGCGGGAGGGCAGATACGCAGTATTTT	CASSEGGRADTQYF	few	TRBD2	TRBV25-1	TRBJ2-3
TGTGCCAGCAGCCAAGATTCCGGCCGGGAGGGCTCGTACGAGCAGTACTTC	CASSQDSGREGSYEQYF	NA	TRBD2	TRBV4-2	TRBJ2-7
TGCGCCAGCAGCACAACTAGCGGGGCTAGCGTGGACGAGCAGTACTTC	CASSTTSGASVDEQYF	NA	TRBD2	TRBV5-1	TRBJ2-7
TGTGCCAGCAGTTTTGAGGGGCTTAATCAGCCCCAGCATTTT	CASSFEGLNQPQHF	NA	NA	TRBV28	TRBJ1-5